Presented here are 32 T cell receptor beta chains from one specimen sequenced in a study of cytomegalovirus exposure and HLA in healthy donors. PCR was performed using 60 Vbeta and 13 Jbeta primers. Sequencing used immunoSEQ multiplex PCR; TCRdb keeps in-frame clones, though not all of them. The profile covers hundreds of thousands of clones, with almost 80% appearing a single time and 1.8% taken by the ten largest. Sequenced input: PBMCs. These receptor sequences come from a male donor in good health and CMV-seronegative.

CDR3: CASSYSGGSGANVLTF. CDR3 in DNA: TGTGCCAGCAGTTACTCGGGGGGCTCTGGGGCCAACGTCCTGACTTTC. This sequence joins TRBV6-5 and TRBJ2-6; D is possibly TRBD2 (6 bases). The germline V gene has CDR1 MNHEY and CDR2 SVGAGI. There are 16 residues in the CDR3. The V gene lost 0 bases and the J gene lost 0 bases, with 6 bases spanning the gap.

Comments on this clone: Other DNA sequences of this sample code for an identical CDR3. The chain is built from TRBV27 and TRBJ1-2; 8 bases fit TRBD1. The germline CDR1 and CDR2 sequences are MNHEY and SMNVEV (reference sequence). This CDR3 contains 14 residues. After removal of 5 bases from V and 5 bases from J, the junction contained 7 bases not matched to a gene. The CDR3 loop is CASSPGQVNYGYTF. In DNA, the CDR3 is TGTGCCAGCAGTCCGGGACAGGTTAATTATGGCTACACCTTC.

This rearrangement joins TRBV28 to TRBJ1-2; TRBD1 might be the D (5 bases). CDR1 and CDR2 (germline): MDHEN, SYDVKM. V lost 7 bases to trimming and J lost 3 bases, with 21 bases between them. This CDR3 has 16 amino acids. The CDR3 here is CASTFWGSQGDYGYTF. CDR3 DNA sequence: TGTGCCAGCACTTTTTGGGGCTCCCAAGGGGACTATGGCTACACCTTC.

The V and J genes are TRBV11-2 and TRBJ2-7, with D tentatively TRBD2 (6 bases). Trimming cost V 5 bases and J 1 base, with 12 bases left between them. CDR3 length: 14 residues. The germline V gene has CDR1 SGHAT and CDR2 FQNNGV. The CDR3 sequence is CASSTGGVSYEQYF. The CDR3 DNA reads as TGTGCCAGCAGCACAGGAGGGGTTTCCTACGAGCAGTACTTC. Looking up the rest from reference TRBV11-2 and TRBJ2-7 gives the full variable domain: EAGVAQSPRYKIIEKRQSVAFWCNPISGHATLYWYQQILGQGPKLLIQFQNNGVVDDSQLPKDRFSAERLKGVDSTLKIQPAKLEDSAVYLCASSTGGVSYEQYFGPGTRLTVT.

The chain combines TRBV10-2 with TRBJ2-1; no definite D call. CDR1 is WSHSY, CDR2 SAAADI, per germline. The CDR3 sequence is 12 residues long. Between the trimmed V and J ends, which lost 5 bases and 5 bases, there was a span of 7 bases. The CDR3 region is CASSNINNEQFF. The CDR3 DNA follows: TGCGCCAGCAGTAACATTAACAATGAGCAGTTCTTC.

V gene TRBV19 combines with J gene TRBJ1-1; maybe TRBD1 (6 bases). This CDR3 has 13 residues. The ends were cut back, 9 bases at V and 1 base at J, with 12 bases in the middle. In germline, CDR1 is LNHDA, CDR2 SQIVND (reference sequence). The CDR3 here is CASNRDRNTEAFF. Here the CDR3 DNA reads TGTGCCAGCAACAGGGATCGGAACACTGAAGCTTTCTTT.

The chain is built from TRBV7-9 and TRBJ2-7; 8 positions agree with TRBD1. From germline, CDR1 is SEHNR and CDR2 FQNEAQ (reference sequence). This CDR3 has 15 residues. After removal of 9 bases from V and 2 bases from J, the junction contained 12 bases not matched to a gene. The CDR3 sequence: CARVDRGQAPYEQYF. The CDR3 DNA sequence: TGTGCCAGGGTTGACCGGGGACAGGCACCCTACGAGCAGTACTTC.

The V and J genes are TRBV4-3 and TRBJ1-2; perhaps TRBD1 as D (5 bases). This CDR3 is 15 amino acids long. Germline V gene lookup returns CDR1 LGHNA and CDR2 YSLEER. V lost 0 bases and J lost 4, with 12 bases in between. The CDR3 is CASSQDAGQAYGYTF. For the CDR3, the DNA is TGCGCCAGCAGCCAAGATGCAGGACAAGCCTATGGCTACACCTTC.

The V gene is TRBV9, the J gene TRBJ2-5; 11 nucleotides align to TRBD2. V was clipped by 3 bases and J by 1 base; unmatched bases: 2. CDR1 and CDR2 from the germline V gene are SGDLS and YYNGEE. CDR3 length: 15 amino acids. The CDR3 loop reads CASSAGLAVQETQYF. Written as DNA, the CDR3 is TGTGCCAGCAGCGCGGGACTAGCGGTCCAAGAGACCCAGTACTTC.

This chain's CDR3 is CASSPGPGQVETEAFF. The CDR3 DNA reads as TGTGCCAGCAGCCCTGGACCGGGACAGGTAGAGACTGAAGCTTTCTTT. J is TRBJ1-1 and V is TRBV14; 8 bases align to TRBD1. The J segment lost 5 bases and the V segment lost 4 bases, leaving 12 bases of the junction unmatched. Germline loops: CDR1 SGHDN, CDR2 FVKESK. The CDR3 is made up of 16 amino acids.

This chain links TRBV20-1 with TRBJ2-7, with D perhaps matching TRBD1 (6 bases). V lost 8 bases to trimming and J lost 4 bases, with 9 bases between them. The CDR3 is 10 residues long. CDR1 and CDR2 from the germline V gene are DFQATT and SNEGSKA (reference sequence). CDR3 bases: TGCAGTACTGGACAGTACGAGCAGTACTTC. Its translation is CSTGQYEQYF.

This clone was detected only once. V gene TRBV7-3 combines with J gene TRBJ1-1; maybe TRBD1 (6 bases). From germline, CDR1 is SGHTA and CDR2 FQGTGA. V was shortened by 1 base and J by 4 bases, with 10 bases between the two germline ends. CDR3 length: 14 residues. CDR3 region: CASSLNQGGTEAFF. In DNA form, the CDR3 reads TGTGCCAGCAGCTTAAATCAAGGGGGCACTGAAGCTTTCTTT.

The chain links TRBV9 to TRBJ1-3; D may be TRBD1 (5 bases). Trimming took off 4 bases at V and 0 bases at J, with 14 bases between the two ends. Germline CDR1 SGDLS, CDR2 YYNGEE. This CDR3 has 16 residues. The CDR3 DNA reads as TGTGCCAGCAGCACCGACAGACAGAGCTCTGGAAACACCATATATTTT. Translated: CASSTDRQSSGNTIYF.

The chain's CDR3 is CASSLEGLAEVSYNEQFF. The CDR3 DNA reads TGTGCCAGCAGCTTAGAGGGACTAGCGGAAGTATCCTACAATGAGCAGTTCTTC. The rearrangement uses TRBV7-6 and TRBJ2-1, with TRBD2 identical over 11 bases. The CDR3 has 18 residues. V shed 1 base, J shed 1 base, and the junction held 6 bases outside the gene matches. CDR1 and CDR2 (germline): SGHVS, FNYEAQ.

The chain combines TRBV10-3 with TRBJ2-1; tentatively, D is TRBD2 (5 bases). The germline V and J ends were trimmed by 8 bases and 9 bases, with 11 bases remaining between them. CDR3 length: 11 residues. CDR1 and CDR2 (germline): ENHRY, SYGVKD. In DNA form, the CDR3 reads TGTGCCATCGCGGGCGGACGTGAGCAGTTCTTC. It encodes CAIAGGREQFF.

The chain couples TRBV4-2 to TRBJ1-5; the D is unclear. Trimming took 1 base from V and 0 from J, leaving 10 bases between them. Germline CDR1 LGHNA, CDR2 YNFKEQ. The CDR3 spans 16 residues. This CDR3 reads CASSQVPQVSNQPQHF. DNA of the CDR3: TGTGCCAGCAGCCAAGTTCCGCAGGTTAGCAATCAGCCCCAGCATTTT.

The rearrangement joins TRBV7-8 to TRBJ2-7; D is perhaps TRBD2 (5 bases). Trimming took 3 bases from V and 2 from J, leaving 8 bases between them. Germline lookup yields CDR1 SGHVS and CDR2 FQNEAQ. There are 13 residues in the CDR3. CDR3 loop: CASSFGETYEQYF. DNA for the CDR3: TGTGCCAGCAGCTTTGGGGAGACCTACGAGCAGTACTTC.

V usage is TRBV9 and J usage is TRBJ2-1; tentatively, D is TRBD1 (5 bases). The germline V gene encodes CDR1 SGDLS and CDR2 YYNGEE. V lost 0 bases and J 1 base, leaving 23 bases between the germline ends. The CDR3 contains 20 residues. Here the CDR3 DNA reads TGTGCCAGCAGCGTAGCAGGACAACCACGGCCGGTACGGTCCTACAATGAGCAGTTCTTC. This codes for CASSVAGQPRPVRSYNEQFF.

This chain joins TRBV7-2 and TRBJ2-7, with TRBD1 matching 12 bases. With 4 bases clipped from V and 2 bases from J, the junction kept 3 bases outside the gene matches. The length of the CDR3 is 15 residues. Germline V CDR1 and CDR2: SGHTA, FQGNSA. This chain's CDR3 is CASSSGQGAPYEQYF. CDR3 DNA sequence: TGTGCCAGCAGCTCGGGACAGGGGGCACCCTACGAGCAGTACTTC.

V gene TRBV13 combines with J gene TRBJ2-7, with 8 bases matching TRBD2. Germline V gene sequence: CDR1 PRHDT, CDR2 FYEKMQ (reference sequence). The V segment lost 3 bases and the J segment 6 bases; nucleotides outside the gene matches: 4. The CDR3 has 13 amino acids. The CDR3 DNA follows: TGTGCCAGCAGCTTCGGGGGGGCCCTCGAGCAGTACTTC. Translating gives CASSFGGALEQYF.

This chain joins TRBV28 and TRBJ1-5; 8 nucleotides align to TRBD1. The V gene's germline CDR1 is MDHEN and CDR2 SYDVKM. The CDR3 runs to 15 residues. V lost 6 bases, J lost 0 bases, and 4 bases stayed unmatched. Here the CDR3 DNA reads TGTGCCAGCAGGCCGACAGGGGTTAGCAATCAGCCCCAGCATTTT. It encodes CASRPTGVSNQPQHF. Full variable domain (missing parts from reference TRBV28 and TRBJ1-5): DVKVTQSSRYLVKRTGEKVFLECVQDMDHENMFWYRQDPGLGLRLIYFSYDVKMKEKGDIPEGYSVSREKKERFSLILESASTNQTSMYLCASRPTGVSNQPQHFGDGTRLSIL.

V and J are TRBV6-4 and TRBJ2-7; 7 positions match TRBD1. V was clipped by 10 bases and J by 5 bases; unmatched bases: 14. The germline CDR1 and CDR2 sequences are MRHNA and SNTAGT. The CDR3 consists of 14 residues. The CDR3 here is CATQRGPLIDEQYF. The CDR3 DNA reads as TGTGCCACCCAAAGGGGGCCGTTAATCGACGAGCAGTACTTC.

This clone was seen just once. The DNA of the CDR3 is TGCGCCAGCAGCCAAGAGGCCATGTCCTACGAGCAGTACTTC. Its translation: CASSQEAMSYEQYF. This sequence joins TRBV4-1 and TRBJ2-7; D unclear. This CDR3 spans 14 amino acids. The germline gives CDR1 MGHRA, CDR2 YSYEKL. V gave up 0 bases and J gave up 1 base, with 7 bases separating them.

The rearrangement joins TRBV13 to TRBJ1-1, with D uncertain. The germline V gene has CDR1 PRHDT and CDR2 FYEKMQ (reference sequence). V lost 4 bases, J lost 5 bases, and 14 bases lay in between. The length of the CDR3 is 14 residues. CDR3: CASSSLVGRTEAFF. CDR3 coding DNA: TGTGCCAGCAGCTCCCTTGTGGGGAGGACTGAAGCTTTCTTT.

The rearrangement links TRBV19 to TRBJ1-1; D uncertain. The CDR3 totals 14 residues. Trimming stripped 0 bases from V and 7 bases from J, with 12 bases between. The germline V gene encodes CDR1 LNHDA and CDR2 SQIVND (reference sequence). The CDR3 protein is CASSIDYLQYEAFF. CDR3 DNA sequence: TGTGCCAGTAGTATAGATTATCTCCAGTATGAAGCTTTCTTT.

The chain employs TRBV6-5 and TRBJ2-3; 9 bases agree with TRBD2. This CDR3 region has 14 residues. CDR1 and CDR2 from the germline V gene are MNHEY and SVGAGI. V lost 10 bases, J lost 3 bases, and 8 bases stayed unmatched. CDR3 region: CATSPSGITDTQYF. The CDR3 DNA reads as TGTGCCACCTCACCTAGCGGGATTACAGATACGCAGTATTTT.

The chain recombines TRBV7-9 with TRBJ1-5, with 7 bases aligning to TRBD1. The CDR3 runs to 16 residues. The V gene's germline CDR1 is SEHNR and CDR2 FQNEAQ (reference sequence). After removal of 6 bases from V and 2 bases from J, the junction contained 10 bases not matched to a gene. Written as DNA, the CDR3 is TGTGCCAGCAGTTCCAGCCCCCAGGGGGGCAATCAGCCCCAGCATTTT. Residues: CASSSSPQGGNQPQHF.

The genes are TRBV7-2 and TRBJ2-1; 10 nucleotides match TRBD2. V lost 5 bases to trimming and J lost 0 bases; unmatched junction nucleotides: 4. Looked up from germline, CDR1 is SGHTA and CDR2 is FQGNSA. The CDR3 runs 16 residues. The CDR3 is CASSPTSGDSYNEQFF. Written as DNA, the CDR3 is TGTGCCAGCAGCCCAACTAGCGGGGACTCCTACAATGAGCAGTTCTTC.

This chain uses TRBV7-2 with TRBJ1-2, with 8 bases lining up with TRBD1. CDR1 is SGHTA and CDR2 is FQGNSA in the germline V gene. V trimming: 0 bases; J trimming: 4 bases; junction bases outside the gene matches: 10. The CDR3 totals 17 residues. The CDR3 DNA reads as TGTGCCAGCAGCTTAGCCGTACTCGCAGGGGGCAGCTATGGCTACACCTTC. Protein product: CASSLAVLAGGSYGYTF.

The chain carries TRBV9 and TRBJ2-1, with TRBD2 matching 8 bases. This CDR3 comprises 17 residues. V shed 1 base, J shed 7 bases, and the junction held 13 bases outside the gene matches. Germline CDR1 and CDR2: SGDLS and YYNGEE. This chain's CDR3 is CASSVSQRRGGRNEQFF. In nucleotides, the CDR3 is TGTGCCAGCAGCGTATCCCAACGACGCGGCGGGAGGAATGAGCAGTTCTTC.

This chain links TRBV6-1 with TRBJ2-2; 10 bases fit TRBD1. The junction had 5 bases not matched to a gene; V was cut back by 8 bases and J by 2 bases. In germline, CDR1 is MNHNS, CDR2 SASEGT. This CDR3 region has 15 residues. The CDR3: CASHRQGANTGELFF. As DNA, the CDR3 is TGTGCCAGCCATAGACAGGGGGCAAACACCGGGGAGCTGTTTTTT.

The V gene is TRBV7-2, the J gene TRBJ1-1; TRBD1 matches at 7 bases. Germline V gene lookup returns CDR1 SGHTA and CDR2 FQGNSA. This CDR3 spans 14 amino acids. J was trimmed by 7 bases and V by 1 base; bases with no gene match: 6. The CDR3 spells CASSLDQQGHEAFF. CDR3 nucleotides: TGTGCCAGCAGCTTAGATCAACAGGGGCATGAAGCTTTCTTT. The full variable domain, in which reference TRBV7-2 and TRBJ1-1 provide the parts outside the CDR3, is GAGVSQSPSNKVTEKGKDVELRCDPISGHTALYWYRQSLGQGLEFLIYFQGNSAPDKSGLPSDRFSAERTGGSVSTLTIQRTQQEDSAVYLCASSLDQQGHEAFFGQGTRLTVV.